The next 11 T cell receptor beta chains were all read from a single sample in a study of blood T cell repertoires in COVID-19 (dated by TCRdb to 2018 to 2020). The library was generated by the immunoSEQ multiplex PCR assay. TCRdb re-hosts the immuneACCESS table, in-frame sequences only. Its copies lack some clones; in the studies checked, an unresolved V gene accounts for under half of them, and the cause for the rest is not known. The sample includes roughly 11,000 clones, with approximately 80% observed a single time. Just over 20% of the sample lies in the top ten. Sequenced material: peripheral blood. The receptor set was obtained from a human donor in a cohort sampled during active COVID-19.

The chain recombines TRBV5-8 with TRBJ1-6; 8 bases match TRBD1. The CDR3 consists of 16 residues. The germline CDR1 and CDR2 sequences are SGHTS and YDEGEE. Losses at the gene ends were 4 bases for V and 8 bases for J; bases not matched to a gene: 11. CDR3 in DNA: TGTGCCAGCAGCCCCGGACAGGGTGTTCTGGATTCACCCCTCCACTTT. Translated: CASSPGQGVLDSPLHF.

The chain uses TRBV7-9 and TRBJ1-2; D gene uncertain. Germline V gene lookup returns CDR1 SEHNR and CDR2 FQNEAQ (reference sequence). V was trimmed by 0 bases and J by 6 bases, leaving 5 bases between them. There are 12 residues in the CDR3. CDR3 sequence (DNA): TGTGCCAGCAGCTTAGCGGGCCATGGCTACACCTTC. Translating it yields CASSLAGHGYTF. Complete variable domain (other parts from reference TRBV7-9 and TRBJ1-2): DTGVSQNPRHKITKRGQNVTFRCDPISEHNRLYWYRQTLGQGPEFLTYFQNEAQLEKSRLLSDRFSAERPKGSFSTLEIQRTEQGDSAMYLCASSLAGHGYTFGSGTRLTVV.

The chain uses TRBV25-1 and TRBJ1-2, with D perhaps matching TRBD1 (6 bases). Germline assignment: CDR1 MGHDK and CDR2 SYGVNS. V was pared by 0 bases and J by 5 bases, with 13 bases between. The CDR3 has 15 residues. The CDR3 here is CASSEYIGGEYGYTF. CDR3 nucleotide sequence: TGTGCCAGCAGTGAATACATAGGGGGTGAGTATGGCTACACCTTC.

The genes are TRBV30 and TRBJ1-2; 7 bases agree with TRBD1. Germline V gene lookup returns CDR1 GTSNPN and CDR2 SVGIG (reference sequence). There are 13 residues in the CDR3. V dropped 7 bases and J dropped 4; count of bases not matched to a gene: 9. The CDR3 coding sequence is TGTGCCTCTCGCAGGGGGAGTATCTATGGCTACACCTTC. It is translated as CASRRGSIYGYTF.

The V and J genes are TRBV27 and TRBJ1-1, with 9 bases that match TRBD1. Unmatched junction bases numbered 13, after V lost 6 bases and J lost 5 bases. Germline assignment: CDR1 MNHEY and CDR2 SMNVEV (reference sequence). The CDR3 extends over 16 amino acids. The DNA for the CDR3 is TGTGCCAGCAGCCGTGTTCGGAGACAGGGGGAAACTGAAGCTTTCTTT. Translation gives CASSRVRRQGETEAFF.

This chain links TRBV30 with TRBJ1-2, with 7 bases aligning to TRBD1. Germline V CDR1 and CDR2: GTSNPN, SVGIG (reference sequence). The CDR3 sequence is 18 residues long. The ends lost 5 bases at V and 7 bases at J; junction bases unmatched: 25. CDR3 DNA: TGTGCCTGGGTCCCCAAGGCAGAGCAGACAGGGTTCTATTCTGGCTACACCTTC. Translation gives CAWVPKAEQTGFYSGYTF.

This clone was counted only a few times. This chain links TRBV7-9 with TRBJ1-4; TRBD1 matches at 8 bases. This CDR3 is built from 13 residues. V lost 7 bases to trimming and J lost 8 bases; unmatched junction nucleotides: 6. Germline values: CDR1 SEHNR, CDR2 FQNEAQ (reference sequence). For the CDR3, the DNA is TGTGCCAGCAAGGACAGGGCGGGCGAAAAACTGTTTTTT. It specifies CASKDRAGEKLFF.

This rearrangement joins TRBV19 to TRBJ1-2, with a tentative D call TRBD1 (5 bases). CDR1 is LNHDA, CDR2 SQIVND, per germline (reference sequence). CDR3 length: 16 amino acids. Trimming removed 11 bases at V and 8 bases at J, with 30 bases between. CDR3 bases: TGTGCCTCAAAACGACAGCCCTTTGGGGGGAAGGCGGGCTACACCTTC. As protein: CASKRQPFGGKAGYTF.

The chain joins TRBV7-9 to TRBJ2-5, with 8 bases fitting TRBD1. Matching the DNA end better, TRBJ2-7 makes the J call doubtful. The CDR3 runs 15 residues. The germline gives CDR1 SEHNR, CDR2 FQNEAQ (reference sequence). CDR3 in amino acids: CASSFGQGNADEQYF. In nucleotides, the CDR3 is TGTGCCAGCAGCTTCGGACAGGGCAACGCCGACGAGCAGTACTTC.

The rearrangement links TRBV7-9 to TRBJ2-4; 8 nucleotides match TRBD1. The V segment lost 8 bases and the J segment 3 bases; nucleotides outside the gene matches: 12. The CDR3 contains 16 residues. Germline V gene lookup returns CDR1 SEHNR and CDR2 FQNEAQ (reference sequence). The CDR3 protein is CASQGADRAGKNIQYF. The CDR3, as DNA: TGTGCCAGCCAGGGGGCGGACAGGGCAGGCAAAAACATTCAGTACTTC.

This chain links TRBV6-6 with TRBJ1-2; possibly TRBD1 for D (5 bases). Trimming shortened V by 5 bases and J by 8 bases, and 18 bases separated the two germline ends. CDR1 is MNHNY and CDR2 is SVGAGI in the germline V gene (reference sequence). The CDR3 runs to 14 residues. The CDR3 protein is CASSPTDRRGGYTF. DNA for the CDR3: TGTGCCAGCAGTCCCACCGACCGAAGGGGAGGCTACACCTTC.